The rows below give T cell receptor beta chains drawn from one sample of a study of spatial heterogeneity in lung cancer. TCRdb fed the 5' RACE reads into MiXCR, producing one record per CDR3 protein. The table lists 2,800 or so distinct CDR3 sequences, approximately 3% of them singletons. Sequences were derived from normal lung tissue next to the tumor, sampled at surgery. The receptors were gathered from a male donor with early-stage non-small cell lung cancer. Each CDR3 is given with its conserved first and last residue. A D gene is named only where the DNA matches it firmly. Clone size, where shown, is once, few, many, or a class for clones that have expanded.

clone_size	v_call	d_call	j_call	cdr3_aa	cdr3_nt
many	TRBV4-2	NA	TRBJ1-6	CASSQDGGGSPLHF	TGTGCCAGCAGCCAAGATGGAGGGGGATCACCCCTCCACTTT
medium-sized	TRBV5-4	TRBD2	TRBJ2-5	CASSLGLAGSSVETQYF	TGTGCCAGCAGCTTGGGACTAGCGGGAAGCAGTGTAGAGACCCAGTACTTC
many	TRBV6-1	TRBD1	TRBJ2-3	CASTPLDRGVRDTQYF	TGTGCCAGCACCCCCCTTGACAGGGGAGTCCGCGATACGCAGTATTTT
many	TRBV9	TRBD1	TRBJ2-1	CASSVGYRGPYNEQFF	TGTGCCAGCAGCGTAGGCTACAGGGGCCCCTACAATGAGCAGTTCTTC
medium-sized	TRBV29-1	NA	TRBJ2-7	CSVLTTLSSYEQYF	TGCAGCGTTCTTACGACATTATCCTCCTACGAGCAGTACTTC
many	TRBV7-6	TRBD1	TRBJ1-1	CASSSGQETNTEAFF	TGTGCCAGCAGCTCGGGACAGGAGACCAACACTGAAGCTTTCTTT
many	TRBV27	NA	TRBJ2-7	CASSSTGESYEQYF	TGTGCCAGCAGTTCGACAGGAGAATCCTACGAGCAGTACTTC
NA	TRBV11-2	NA	TRBJ2-5	CASSLEQRSRYF	TGTGCCAGCAGCTTAGAACAGAGGAGTCGGTACTTC
many	TRBV5-5	TRBD1	TRBJ2-3	CASSLTGETDTQYF	TGTGCCAGCAGCTTGACAGGGGAAACAGATACGCAGTATTTT
many	TRBV7-2	NA	TRBJ2-5	CASSPRGPMETQYF	TGTGCCAGCAGCCCCCGGGGTCCAATGGAGACCCAGTACTTC
many	TRBV5-1	NA	TRBJ1-4	CASSFRQEANEKLFF	TGCGCCAGCAGCTTTCGACAGGAGGCTAATGAAAAACTGTTTTTT
hyperexpanded	TRBV3-1	NA	TRBJ1-1	CASSQGRTTEAFF	TGTGCCAGCAGCCAAGGGAGGACGACTGAAGCTTTCTTT
many	TRBV18	NA	TRBJ2-7	CASSPRAMNSYEQYF	TGTGCCAGCTCACCCCGGGCCATGAATTCCTACGAGCAGTACTTC
many	TRBV18	NA	TRBJ1-6	CASSSRPRPDNSPLHF	TGTGCCAGCTCATCCAGACCCCGGCCGGATAATTCACCCCTCCACTTT
few	TRBV30	TRBD1	TRBJ2-1	CAWSVGTEADEQFF	TGTGCCTGGAGTGTGGGGACAGAAGCGGATGAGCAGTTCTTC
few	TRBV5-1	TRBD1	TRBJ1-1	CASSAQGLPSTEAFF	TGCGCCAGCAGCGCACAGGGGCTGCCGAGTACTGAAGCTTTCTTT
medium-sized	TRBV20-1	TRBD1	TRBJ1-1	CSASEGQAYTEAFF	TGCAGTGCTAGTGAGGGACAGGCCTACACTGAAGCTTTCTTT
medium-sized	TRBV7-9	NA	TRBJ1-2	CASSTAAYGYTF	TGTGCCAGCAGCACGGCGGCCTATGGCTACACCTTC
medium-sized	TRBV5-1	NA	TRBJ2-3	CASSFEGLDLDTQYF	TGCGCCAGCAGCTTTGAAGGACTGGATCTGGATACGCAGTATTTT
many	TRBV7-2	TRBD1	TRBJ1-1	CASSRYRGTEAFF	TGTGCCAGCAGCCGATACAGGGGCACTGAAGCTTTCTTT
many	TRBV5-1	TRBD1	TRBJ1-1	CASSPTGGSEAFF	TGCGCCAGCAGCCCGACAGGGGGCAGTGAAGCTTTCTTT
medium-sized	TRBV5-6	NA	TRBJ1-2	CASSLGFKGPTYGYTF	TGTGCCAGCAGCTTGGGCTTCAAGGGGCCGACCTATGGCTACACCTTC
medium-sized	TRBV29-1	TRBD1	TRBJ2-7	CSVVGTVSSYEQYF	TGCAGCGTTGTGGGGACAGTCAGCTCCTACGAGCAGTACTTC
many	TRBV27	NA	TRBJ2-5	CASSLFSGEETQYF	TGTGCCAGCAGTTTATTTTCGGGGGAGGAGACCCAGTACTTC
medium-sized	TRBV6-5	NA	TRBJ1-4	CASSYRAGNEKLFF	TGTGCCAGCAGTTACCGGGCCGGGAATGAAAAACTGTTTTTT
many	TRBV5-1	NA	TRBJ1-3	CASADTSSGNTIYF	TGCGCCAGCGCCGACACGAGCTCTGGAAACACCATATATTTT
many	TRBV7-9	NA	TRBJ1-5	CASSLAGVEQPQHF	TGTGCCAGCAGCTTAGCGGGGGTGGAGCAGCCCCAGCATTTT
many	TRBV5-1	NA	TRBJ1-1	CASTPSEGEGTEAFF	TGCGCCAGCACCCCAAGCGAGGGCGAGGGCACTGAAGCTTTCTTT
medium-sized	TRBV20-1	NA	TRBJ1-2	CSARGEMTTLTPYF	TGCAGTGCTAGAGGCGAGATGACGACTCTCACCCCTTACTTC
NA	TRBV14	TRBD1	TRBJ2-1	CASDAGDRGRRNEQFF	TGTGCCAGCGACGCGGGGGACAGGGGGCGCCGGAATGAGCAGTTCTTC
medium-sized	TRBV7-2	NA	TRBJ1-2	CASSLEAVNYGYTF	TGTGCCAGCAGCTTAGAGGCGGTCAACTATGGCTACACCTTC
medium-sized	TRBV7-2	NA	TRBJ1-2	CASSLAAGGAYGYTF	TGTGCCAGCAGCTTAGCGGCAGGAGGGGCCTATGGCTACACCTTC
many	TRBV28	TRBD1	TRBJ2-1	CASSLGRQGFF	TGTGCCAGCAGTTTGGGGAGACAGGGGTTCTTC
many	TRBV5-5	NA	TRBJ2-1	CASSLDARVDEQFF	TGTGCCAGCAGCTTGGATGCCAGGGTGGATGAGCAGTTCTTC
medium-sized	TRBV2	NA	TRBJ2-7	CASSASYSKHYEQYF	TGTGCCAGCAGCGCCTCCTATTCCAAGCACTACGAGCAGTACTTC
many	TRBV5-1	NA	TRBJ1-1	CASSLAGSETEAFF	TGCGCCAGCAGCTTGGCAGGGTCGGAGACTGAAGCTTTCTTT
few	TRBV30	NA	TRBJ2-3	CAWSVGNRAGTDTQYF	TGTGCCTGGAGTGTAGGGAATAGGGCTGGCACAGATACGCAGTATTTT
many	TRBV5-1	NA	TRBJ1-2	CASSSETERYGYTF	TGCGCCAGCAGCTCCGAAACCGAGCGGTATGGCTACACCTTC
many	TRBV29-1	TRBD2	TRBJ2-3	CSVEGRGGWSSDTQYF	TGCAGCGTTGAGGGCCGGGGGGGCTGGTCCTCCGATACGCAGTATTTT
many	TRBV18	NA	TRBJ2-4	CASSPRDSKNIQYF	TGTGCCAGCTCACCAAGGGACTCGAAAAACATTCAGTACTTC
many	TRBV4-2	NA	TRBJ1-3	CASSHQSTGQSGNTIYF	TGTGCCAGCAGCCATCAATCGACAGGCCAATCTGGAAACACCATATATTTT
NA	TRBV6-2/TRBV6-3	NA	TRBJ1-1	CATSLGTEAFF	TGTGCCACTTCACTGGGGACTGAAGCTTTCTTT
few	TRBV6-5	TRBD2	TRBJ2-1	CASSSLGLDAYNEQFF	TGTGCCAGCAGTTCCCTGGGACTAGATGCCTACAATGAGCAGTTCTTC
large	TRBV6-5	TRBD1	TRBJ1-1	CASRIQQGTGAEAFF	TGTGCCAGCAGGATCCAACAGGGGACTGGGGCTGAAGCTTTCTTT
many	TRBV7-9	TRBD1	TRBJ1-6	CASSLAGTGTPLHF	TGTGCCAGCAGCTTAGCCGGGACAGGGACACCCCTCCACTTT
medium-sized	TRBV7-9	TRBD1	TRBJ1-4	CASRPTGADEKLFF	TGTGCCAGCAGGCCTACAGGGGCAGACGAAAAACTGTTTTTT
medium-sized	TRBV5-1	NA	TRBJ2-6	CASSGAGGAGANVLTF	TGCGCCAGCAGTGGGGCTGGAGGGGCTGGGGCCAACGTCCTGACTTTC
medium-sized	TRBV27	NA	TRBJ1-5	CASSTGMSNQPQHF	TGTGCCAGCAGCACAGGGATGAGTAATCAGCCCCAGCATTTT
many	TRBV28	NA	TRBJ2-3	CASSLEGPDTQYF	TGTGCCAGCAGTTTAGAGGGACCAGATACGCAGTATTTT
few	TRBV28	TRBD1	TRBJ2-7	CASTFQGVYEQYF	TGTGCCAGCACATTCCAGGGGGTCTACGAGCAGTACTTC
medium-sized	TRBV7-2	NA	TRBJ2-3	CASSPMSTDTQYF	TGTGCCAGCAGCCCAATGAGCACAGATACGCAGTATTTT
medium-sized	TRBV27	NA	TRBJ2-7	CASSLSFGEQYF	TGTGCCAGCAGTTTAAGTTTCGGCGAGCAGTACTTC
many	TRBV12-3/TRBV12-4	TRBD2	TRBJ2-3	CASSYGLAGHTDTQYF	TGTGCCAGCAGTTATGGGCTAGCGGGGCACACAGATACGCAGTATTTT
NA	TRBV7-2	NA	TRBJ2-2	CASSPQGNTGELFF	TGTGCCAGCAGCCCTCAGGGTAACACCGGGGAGCTGTTTTTT
many	TRBV2	TRBD1	TRBJ2-2	CASSYGQGGELFF	TGTGCCAGCAGCTACGGACAGGGCGGGGAGCTGTTTTTT